This note documents a single T cell receptor beta chain sequence. The sample belongs to a study of blood T cell repertoires in COVID-19. Across the study: Some COVID-19 samples were acute and others convalescent; all came from the United States, Italy and Spain.

The data were produced by immunoSEQ multiplex PCR, yet TCRdb's version contains in-frame clones alone and is incomplete. The sample has some 130,000 clones, over 85% seen once. This CDR3 has 15 amino acids. Germline trimming cut 1 base from V and 2 bases from J; bases unmatched to any gene: 4. Germline V CDR1 and CDR2: LNHDA, SQIVND (reference sequence). The chain uses TRBV19 and TRBJ1-2; 7 bases match TRBD1. This TCR came from a man in his 60s with COVID-19, enrolled during active disease. The sample taken for sequencing was peripheral blood. CDR3: CASSIGEGANYGYTF. As DNA, the CDR3 is TGTGCCAGTAGTATAGGAGAGGGGGCGAACTATGGCTACACCTTC. Together with reference TRBV19 and TRBJ1-2, the CDR3 gives the full variable domain: DGGITQSPKYLFRKEGQNVTLSCEQNLNHDAMYWYRQDPGQGLRLIYYSQIVNDFQKGDIAEGYSVSREKKESFPLTVTSAQKNPTAFYLCASSIGEGANYGYTFGSGTRLTVV.